This TCR beta chain was captured by sequencing in a study of blood T cell dynamics during melanoma immunotherapy. Germline trimming cut 7 bases from V and 2 bases from J; bases unmatched to any gene: 0. The CDR3 is made up of 13 amino acids. Germline lookup yields CDR1 MNHEY and CDR2 SVGAGI. Sample time point: pre-treatment baseline. Sampling occurred pretreatment (T0) and at week 3 (W3), after cycle one of checkpoint blockade. Patients had no prior systemic cancer treatment, immunosuppressants or other active cancers. TCRdb's table, derived via immunoSEQ multiplex PCR, lists solely in-frame clones and lacks some. The sample consists of under 7,500 clones, roughly 85% of them appearing once.

The sequence came from a human donor with melanoma. Sequenced material: blood, taken from a patient treated with checkpoint blockade. This chain links TRBV6-5 with TRBJ2-1, with 9 bases aligning to TRBD1. CDR3 nucleotides: TGTGCCAGCAACAGGGGGCCCTACAATGAGCAGTTCTTC. Its protein is CASNRGPYNEQFF.